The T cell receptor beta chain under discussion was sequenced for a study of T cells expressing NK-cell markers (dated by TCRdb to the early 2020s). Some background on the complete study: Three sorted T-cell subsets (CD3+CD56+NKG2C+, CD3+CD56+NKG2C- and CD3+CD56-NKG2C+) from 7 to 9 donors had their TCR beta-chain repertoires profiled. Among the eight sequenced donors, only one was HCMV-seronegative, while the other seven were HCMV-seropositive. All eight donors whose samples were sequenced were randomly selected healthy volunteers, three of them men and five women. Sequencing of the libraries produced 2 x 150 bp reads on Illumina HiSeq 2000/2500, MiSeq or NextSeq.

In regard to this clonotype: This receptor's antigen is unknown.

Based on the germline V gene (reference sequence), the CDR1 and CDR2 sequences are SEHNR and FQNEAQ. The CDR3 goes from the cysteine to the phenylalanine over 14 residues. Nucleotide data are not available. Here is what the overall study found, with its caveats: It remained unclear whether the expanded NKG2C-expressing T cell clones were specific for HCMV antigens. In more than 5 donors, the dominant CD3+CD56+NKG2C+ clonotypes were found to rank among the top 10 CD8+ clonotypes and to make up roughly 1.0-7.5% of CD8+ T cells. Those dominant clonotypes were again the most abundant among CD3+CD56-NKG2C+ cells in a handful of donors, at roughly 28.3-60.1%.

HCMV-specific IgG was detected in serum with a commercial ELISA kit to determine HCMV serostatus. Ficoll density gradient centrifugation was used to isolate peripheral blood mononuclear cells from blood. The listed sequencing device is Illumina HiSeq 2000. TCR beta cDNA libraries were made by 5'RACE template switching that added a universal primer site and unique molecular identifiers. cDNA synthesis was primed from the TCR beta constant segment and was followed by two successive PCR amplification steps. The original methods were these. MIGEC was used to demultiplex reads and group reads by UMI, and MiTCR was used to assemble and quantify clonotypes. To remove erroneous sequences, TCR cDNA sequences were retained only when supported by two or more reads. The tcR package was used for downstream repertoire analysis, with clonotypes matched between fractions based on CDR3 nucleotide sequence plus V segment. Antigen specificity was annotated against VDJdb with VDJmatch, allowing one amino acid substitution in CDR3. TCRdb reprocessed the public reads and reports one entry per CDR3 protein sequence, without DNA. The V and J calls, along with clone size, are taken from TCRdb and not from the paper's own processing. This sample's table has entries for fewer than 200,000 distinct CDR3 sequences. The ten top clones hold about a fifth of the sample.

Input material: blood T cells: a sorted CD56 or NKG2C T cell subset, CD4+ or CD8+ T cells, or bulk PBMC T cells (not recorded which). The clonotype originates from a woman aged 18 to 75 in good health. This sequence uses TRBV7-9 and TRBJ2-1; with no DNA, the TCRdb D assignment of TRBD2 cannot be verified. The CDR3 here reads CASSRPSSYNEQFF.